Presented here are 9 T cell receptor beta chains from one specimen sequenced in a study of breast tumors, draining lymph nodes, adjacent tissues. MiXCR, run by TCRdb on the multiplex PCR reads, gives a single entry per CDR3 protein. The sample lists about 180,000 distinct CDR3 sequences, 30% to 35% occurring once. Samples came from axillary lymph nodes draining the breast cancer. Sequenced material: axillary lymph node tissue. These receptor sequences come from a female donor with breast cancer. Some clones in this sample may be carry-over from other donors' samples.

In this sample, this clonotype turned up many times. The chain couples TRBV12-3 or TRBV12-4 to TRBJ1-1; 8 nucleotides line up with TRBD1. J was trimmed by 1 base and V by 4 bases; bases with no gene match: 5. The CDR3 length is 15 residues. The CDR3 is CASSSDGQGNTEAFF. CDR3 DNA sequence: TGTGCCAGCAGTTCCGACGGACAGGGGAACACTGAAGCTTTCTTT.

This clonotype was seen many times. The V and J genes are TRBV7-8 and TRBJ1-2; D is perhaps TRBD1 (5 bases). The germline CDR1 and CDR2 sequences are SGHVS and FQNEAQ. CDR3 size: 13 residues. V lost 4 bases and J lost 8, with 14 bases in between. CDR3 DNA sequence: TGTGCCAGCAGCTCCCAGGGCGACGGGGGCTACACCTTC. Encoded protein: CASSSQGDGGYTF.

Comments on this clonotype: This may arise from a read error, as a much more abundant clone is one base away. CDR3 DNA sequence: TGTGCCAGCAGCTCGGCAGACCACCAAGAGACCCAGTACTTC. Translated: CASSSADHQETQYF. The chain couples TRBV7-9 to TRBJ2-5; D call uncertain. Germline-derived CDR1 and CDR2 are SEHNR and FQNEAQ (reference sequence). The CDR3 covers 14 residues. The V and J ends lost 4 bases and 0 bases respectively, with 9 bases between them.

This chain joins TRBV27 and TRBJ2-1; 11 nucleotides match TRBD2. V was clipped by 4 bases and J by 0 bases; unmatched bases: 5. The CDR3 consists of 17 residues. Germline V lookup: CDR1 MNHEY, CDR2 SMNVEV (reference sequence). This CDR3 reads CASSSTTSGVSYNEQFF. The CDR3 nucleotides read TGTGCCAGCAGTTCCACGACTAGCGGGGTCTCCTACAATGAGCAGTTCTTC.

This clonotype turned up a few times. V usage is TRBV3-1 and J usage is TRBJ2-7; a possible D gene is TRBD1 (6 bases). The germline V gene encodes CDR1 LGHDT and CDR2 YNNKEL (reference sequence). V was shortened by 6 bases and J by 3 bases, with 15 bases between the two germline ends. This CDR3 has 14 residues. The CDR3 protein is CASSQRQVYYEQYF. In DNA form, the CDR3 reads TGTGCCAGCAGTCAACGACAGGTATACTACGAGCAGTACTTC.

This clonotype was seen repeatedly, ten times or more. The J gene is TRBJ2-7, the V gene TRBV10-3; 11 bases align to TRBD1. The trim removed 6 bases at V and 6 bases at J, leaving 13 bases unmatched. CDR1 is ENHRY, CDR2 SYGVKD, per germline. The CDR3 contains 16 residues. The CDR3 DNA reads as TGTGCCATCAGAGGACAGGGGGCGTCCCCTTTCGGCGAGCAGTACTTC. The encoded protein is CAIRGQGASPFGEQYF.

This clonotype was observed at least ten times. This chain joins TRBV7-2 and TRBJ2-1; D not resolved. Trimming removed 0 bases from V and 1 base from J, with 16 bases in between. This CDR3 contains 18 residues. The germline V gene has CDR1 SGHTA and CDR2 FQGNSA. This CDR3 reads CASSLAPPVSFSYNEQFF. In DNA, the CDR3 is TGTGCCAGCAGCTTAGCCCCTCCGGTCTCCTTTTCCTACAATGAGCAGTTCTTC. Looking up the rest from reference TRBV7-2 and TRBJ2-1 gives the full variable domain: GAGVSQSPSNKVTEKGKDVELRCDPISGHTALYWYRQSLGQGLEFLIYFQGNSAPDKSGLPSDRFSAERTGGSVSTLTIQRTQQEDSAVYLCASSLAPPVSFSYNEQFFGPGTRLTVL.

Comments on this clonotype: A much larger clone sits a single nucleotide away, making a read error possible. V usage is TRBV3-1 and J usage is TRBJ2-6; perhaps TRBD1 as D (5 bases). Germline CDR1 is LGHDT and CDR2 is YNNKEL (reference sequence). The CDR3 loop spans 18 amino acids. CDR3 protein: CASSPKGPGWSGANALTF. CDR3 nucleotide sequence: TGTGCCAGCAGCCCGAAGGGGCCAGGGTGGTCTGGGGCCAACGCCCTGACTTTC.

This clonotype was counted at least ten times. This chain links TRBV6-1 with TRBJ2-3; perhaps TRBD1 as D (5 bases). The CDR3 covers 12 residues. CDR1 MNHNS and CDR2 SASEGT come from the germline V gene. Trimming took 4 bases from V and 6 from J, leaving 8 bases between them. CDR3 region: CASSGDSDTQYF. The DNA for the CDR3 is TGTGCCAGCAGTGGCGACAGCGATACGCAGTATTTT.